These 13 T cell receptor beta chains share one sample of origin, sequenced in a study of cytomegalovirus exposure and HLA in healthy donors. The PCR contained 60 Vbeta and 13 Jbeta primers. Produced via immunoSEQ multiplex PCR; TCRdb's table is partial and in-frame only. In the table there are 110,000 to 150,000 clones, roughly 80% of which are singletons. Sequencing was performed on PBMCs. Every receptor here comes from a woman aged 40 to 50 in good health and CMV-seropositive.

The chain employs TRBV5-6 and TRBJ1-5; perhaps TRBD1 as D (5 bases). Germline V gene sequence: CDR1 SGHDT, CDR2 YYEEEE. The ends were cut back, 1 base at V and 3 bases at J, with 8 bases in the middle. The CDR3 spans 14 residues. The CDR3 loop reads CASSLTGSNQPQHF. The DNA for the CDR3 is TGTGCCAGCAGCTTGACAGGTTCCAATCAGCCCCAGCATTTT.

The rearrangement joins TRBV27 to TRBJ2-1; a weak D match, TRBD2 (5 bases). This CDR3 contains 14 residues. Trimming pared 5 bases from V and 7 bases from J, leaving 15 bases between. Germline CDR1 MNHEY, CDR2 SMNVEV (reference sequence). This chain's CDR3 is CASSLHRGANEQFF. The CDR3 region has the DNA TGTGCCAGCAGTCTCCATCGGGGAGCGAATGAGCAGTTCTTC.

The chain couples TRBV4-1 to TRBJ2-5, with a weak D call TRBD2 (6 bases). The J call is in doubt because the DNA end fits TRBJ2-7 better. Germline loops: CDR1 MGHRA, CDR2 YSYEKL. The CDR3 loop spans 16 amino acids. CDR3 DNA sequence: TGCGCCAGCAGCCAAGTTGCTAGCGCGAGCTCCTACGAGCAGTACTTC. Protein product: CASSQVASASSYEQYF.

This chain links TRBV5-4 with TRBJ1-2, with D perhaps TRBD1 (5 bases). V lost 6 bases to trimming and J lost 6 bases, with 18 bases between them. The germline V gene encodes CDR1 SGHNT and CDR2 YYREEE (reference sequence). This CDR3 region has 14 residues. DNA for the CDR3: TGTGCCAGCACTCTCCCAGGACAAAGCGATGGCTACACCTTC. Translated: CASTLPGQSDGYTF.

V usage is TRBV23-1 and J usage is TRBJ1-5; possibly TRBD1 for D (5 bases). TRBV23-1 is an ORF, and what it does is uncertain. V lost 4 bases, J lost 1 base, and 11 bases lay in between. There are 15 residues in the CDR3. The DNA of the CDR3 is TGCGCCAGCAGTCCCCGTGGGGGGAGCAATCAGCCCCAGCATTTT. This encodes CASSPRGGSNQPQHF.

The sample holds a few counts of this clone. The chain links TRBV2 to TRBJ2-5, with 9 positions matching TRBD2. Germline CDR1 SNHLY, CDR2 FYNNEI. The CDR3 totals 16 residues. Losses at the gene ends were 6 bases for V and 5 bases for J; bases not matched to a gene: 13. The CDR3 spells CASSASGGMTRETQYF. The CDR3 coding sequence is TGTGCCAGCAGCGCGAGCGGGGGGATGACTAGGGAGACCCAGTACTTC.

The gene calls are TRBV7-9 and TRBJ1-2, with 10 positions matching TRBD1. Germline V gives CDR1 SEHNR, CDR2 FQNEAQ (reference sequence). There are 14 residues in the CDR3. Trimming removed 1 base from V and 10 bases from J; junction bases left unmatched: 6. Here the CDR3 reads CASSLVSDRGYYTF. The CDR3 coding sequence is TGTGCCAGCAGCTTAGTTTCGGACAGGGGGTACTACACCTTC. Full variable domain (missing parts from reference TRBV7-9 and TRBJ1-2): DTGVSQNPRHKITKRGQNVTFRCDPISEHNRLYWYRQTLGQGPEFLTYFQNEAQLEKSRLLSDRFSAERPKGSFSTLEIQRTEQGDSAMYLCASSLVSDRGYYTFGSGTRLTVV.

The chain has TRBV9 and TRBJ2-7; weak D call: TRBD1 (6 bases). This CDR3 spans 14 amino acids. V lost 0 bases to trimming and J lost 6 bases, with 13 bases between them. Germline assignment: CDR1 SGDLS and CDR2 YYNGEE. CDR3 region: CASSVDQGPGEQYF. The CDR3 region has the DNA TGTGCCAGCAGCGTAGATCAGGGGCCTGGCGAGCAGTACTTC.

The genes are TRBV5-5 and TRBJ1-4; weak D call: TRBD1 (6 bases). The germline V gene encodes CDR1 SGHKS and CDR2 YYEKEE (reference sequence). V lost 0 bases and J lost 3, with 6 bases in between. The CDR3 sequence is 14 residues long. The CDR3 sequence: CASSLDRANEKLFF. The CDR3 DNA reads TGTGCCAGCAGCTTGGACAGGGCTAATGAAAAACTGTTTTTT.

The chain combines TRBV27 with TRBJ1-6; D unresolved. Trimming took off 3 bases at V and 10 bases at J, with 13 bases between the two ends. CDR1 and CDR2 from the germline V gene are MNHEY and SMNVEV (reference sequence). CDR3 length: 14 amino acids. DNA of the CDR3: TGTGCCAGCAGTTTGGTGAGGGCACAATCACCCCTCCACTTT. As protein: CASSLVRAQSPLHF.

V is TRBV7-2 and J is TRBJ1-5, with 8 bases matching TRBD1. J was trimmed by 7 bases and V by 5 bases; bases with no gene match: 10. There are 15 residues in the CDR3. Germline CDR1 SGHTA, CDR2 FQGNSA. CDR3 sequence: CASSPDRGVGQPQHF. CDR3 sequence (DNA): TGTGCCAGCAGCCCCGACAGGGGCGTGGGACAGCCCCAGCATTTT. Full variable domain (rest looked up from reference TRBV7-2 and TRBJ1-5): GAGVSQSPSNKVTEKGKDVELRCDPISGHTALYWYRQSLGQGLEFLIYFQGNSAPDKSGLPSDRFSAERTGGSVSTLTIQRTQQEDSAVYLCASSPDRGVGQPQHFGDGTRLSIL.

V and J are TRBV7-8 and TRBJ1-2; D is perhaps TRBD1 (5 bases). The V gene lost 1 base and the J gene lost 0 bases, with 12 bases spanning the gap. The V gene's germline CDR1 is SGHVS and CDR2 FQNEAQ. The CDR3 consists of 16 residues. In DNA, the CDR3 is TGTGCCAGCAGCTTAGACGGACACCCAGCTAACTATGGCTACACCTTC. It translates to CASSLDGHPANYGYTF.

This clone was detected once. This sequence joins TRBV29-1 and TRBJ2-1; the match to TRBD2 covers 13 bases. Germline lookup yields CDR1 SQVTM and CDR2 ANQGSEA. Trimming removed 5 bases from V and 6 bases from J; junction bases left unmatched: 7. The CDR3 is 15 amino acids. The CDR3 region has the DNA TGCAGCGTTTATATTACTAGCGGGAGGGGCAATGAGCAGTTCTTC. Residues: CSVYITSGRGNEQFF.